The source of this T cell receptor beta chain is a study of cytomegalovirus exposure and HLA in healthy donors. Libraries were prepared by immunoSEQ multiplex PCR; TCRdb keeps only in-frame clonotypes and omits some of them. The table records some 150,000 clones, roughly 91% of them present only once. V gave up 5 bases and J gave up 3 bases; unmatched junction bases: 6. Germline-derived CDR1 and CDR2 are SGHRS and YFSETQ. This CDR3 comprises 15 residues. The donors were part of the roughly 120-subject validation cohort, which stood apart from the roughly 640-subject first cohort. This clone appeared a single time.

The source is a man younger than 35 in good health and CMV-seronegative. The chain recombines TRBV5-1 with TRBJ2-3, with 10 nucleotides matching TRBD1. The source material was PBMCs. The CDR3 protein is CASSPPGQGTDTQYF. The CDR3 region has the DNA TGCGCCAGCAGTCCACCGGGACAGGGGACAGATACGCAGTATTTT.